A selection of T cell receptor beta chains follows, all from one sample in a study of T cells in Graves' hyperthyroidism and ophthalmopathy. TCRdb reprocessed the multiplex PCR reads with MiXCR, giving one entry per CDR3 protein. The top ten clones hold roughly 31% of a sample with over 700,000 distinct CDR3 sequences, 30% to 40% of them seen once. The source material was blood. These receptors were taken from a woman in her thirties or forties with Graves' hyperthyroidism. Both conserved end residues are part of each CDR3. The order of the fields is V gene, J gene, clone size, D gene, CDR3 DNA, CDR3 protein. D genes are given only for firm matches. A clone size is listed for some rows: how often the clone was seen (once, few, many), or a class if it is expanded.

TRBV10-3,TRBJ1-2,.,TRBD1,TGTGCCATCAGACGGGAGGGGACAGCCAGGGATGGCTACACCTTC,CAIRREGTARDGYTF
TRBV13,TRBJ1-3,few,TRBD1,TGTGCCAGCAGCTCGTCGGGGGACAGGGTCGAAACAGGCACCATATATTTT,CASSSSGDRVETGTIYF
TRBV5-1,TRBJ1-2,few,TRBD1,TGCGCCAGCAGCTTGCAGGGACAGAACTATGGCTACACCTTC,CASSLQGQNYGYTF
TRBV24-1,TRBJ1-1,many,.,TGTGCCACCAGTGACGCGGGACAGAACACTGAAGCTTTCTTT,CATSDAGQNTEAFF
TRBV7-8,TRBJ2-3,few,.,TGTGCCAGCAGCTCCACGACGGGACCAAGCACAGATACGCAGTATTTT,CASSSTTGPSTDTQYF
TRBV19,TRBJ1-1,few,.,TGTGCCAGTAGTGGGGTTCCGGGTATGAACACTGAAGCTTTCTTT,CASSGVPGMNTEAFF
TRBV2,TRBJ2-2,.,TRBD1,TGTGCCAGCAGTGAAGGGACAGGGAGGGAGCTGTTTTTT,CASSEGTGRELFF
TRBV4-3,TRBJ1-3,.,TRBD1,TGCGCCAGCAGCCAAACAGGGGCCTCTGGAAACACCATATATTTT,CASSQTGASGNTIYF
TRBV7-9,TRBJ2-7,.,.,TGTGCCAGCACACCCGCGGTTAGCCACCACTCCGAGCAGTACTTC,CASTPAVSHHSEQYF
TRBV19,TRBJ1-3,few,.,TGTGCCAGTAGTATGTCGAACTCTGGAAACACCATATATTTT,CASSMSNSGNTIYF
TRBV6-1,TRBJ1-5,.,TRBD1,TGTGCCAGCAGTCTCCACCTCGGGACAGGGATCCGGCCCCAGCATTTT,CASSLHLGTGIRPQHF
TRBV7-8,TRBJ2-3,.,.,TGTGCCAGCAGCTTTTCTCCCCCGGCAGATACGCAGTATTTT,CASSFSPPADTQYF
TRBV12-3/TRBV12-4,TRBJ1-1,many,TRBD1,TGTGCCAGCAGCCGAACAGGGGACACTGAAGCTTTCTTT,CASSRTGDTEAFF
TRBV20-1,TRBJ1-3,.,.,TGCAGTGCTAGATCCTACAGGGCTGGAAACACCATATATTTT,CSARSYRAGNTIYF
TRBV20-1,TRBJ1-1,few,TRBD1,TGCAGTGCTAGAGACGGGGACAGGGGCGATCCTGAAGCTTTCTTT,CSARDGDRGDPEAFF
TRBV29-1,TRBJ2-2,.,TRBD1,TGCAGCGTCCTATACCCCGGGTGGACAGGGAACACCGGGGAGCTGTTTTTT,CSVLYPGWTGNTGELFF
TRBV2,TRBJ1-5,few,TRBD1,TGTGCCAGCAGGTCCCGATCACAGGGGGCGTTGAGCAATCAGCCCCAGCATTTT,CASRSRSQGALSNQPQHF
TRBV7-9,TRBJ2-5,many,.,TGTGCCAGCAGCTTAGCAGGCCTCTTTCAAGAGACCCAGTACTTC,CASSLAGLFQETQYF
TRBV7-2,TRBJ2-6,.,TRBD1,TGTGCCAGCAGCTTGGGGGGACAGGGCTCTGGGGCCAACGTCCTGACTTTC,CASSLGGQGSGANVLTF
TRBV12-3/TRBV12-4,TRBJ1-5,few,.,TGTGCCAGCAGTCCTCCGAACAATCAGCCCCAGCATTTT,CASSPPNNQPQHF
TRBV19,TRBJ2-7,few,.,TGTGCCAGTAGTATAGCGGCAGACTACGAGCAGTACTTC,CASSIAADYEQYF
TRBV5-1,TRBJ1-3,few,.,TGCGCCAGCAGCTTGGAATACGACTCTGGAAACACCATATATTTT,CASSLEYDSGNTIYF
TRBV20-1,TRBJ2-7,many,.,TGCAGTGCTAGGGAAGGAACAGGGCCCAACGAGCAGTACTTC,CSAREGTGPNEQYF
TRBV5-6,TRBJ2-7,.,.,TGTGCCAGCAGCACGGACAGACGCTACGAGCAGTACTTC,CASSTDRRYEQYF
TRBV12-3/TRBV12-4,TRBJ2-2,few,.,TGTGCCAGCAGCCCGCACTTCGGAGAGGAGCTGTTTTTT,CASSPHFGEELFF